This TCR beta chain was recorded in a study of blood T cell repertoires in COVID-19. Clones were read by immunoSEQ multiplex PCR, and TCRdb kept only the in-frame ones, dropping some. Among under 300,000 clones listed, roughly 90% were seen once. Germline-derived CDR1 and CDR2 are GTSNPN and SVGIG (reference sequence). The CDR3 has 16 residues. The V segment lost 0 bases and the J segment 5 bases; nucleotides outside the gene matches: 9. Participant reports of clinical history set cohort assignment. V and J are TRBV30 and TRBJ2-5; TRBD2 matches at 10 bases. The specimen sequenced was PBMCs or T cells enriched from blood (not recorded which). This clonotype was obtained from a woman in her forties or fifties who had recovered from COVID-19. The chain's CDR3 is CAWSVGSLAGLETQYF. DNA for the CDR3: TGTGCCTGGAGTGTAGGGTCACTAGCGGGATTGGAGACCCAGTACTTC.